The 18 T cell receptor beta chains in this list originate from one sample, sequenced in a study of blood T cell repertoires in COVID-19. The assay was immunoSEQ multiplex PCR, and TCRdb's table has in-frame clones only and misses some. The sample contains roughly 300,000 clones, roughly 90% of which appear only once. Material for sequencing was PBMCs or T cells enriched from blood (not recorded which). The receptors shown here come from a woman in her thirties who had recovered from COVID-19.

The chain employs TRBV5-1 and TRBJ2-3; D is possibly TRBD1 or TRBD2 (10 bases each). This CDR3 has 22 residues. The V end lost 0 bases, the J end lost 6 bases, and 35 bases lay between the germline ends. CDR1 and CDR2 from the germline V gene are SGHRS and YFSETQ. The CDR3 sequence is CASSLAPPGQGRLAGAFDTQYF. The CDR3 DNA reads as TGCGCCAGCAGCTTGGCCCCGCCGGGACAGGGGAGGCTAGCGGGAGCTTTTGATACGCAGTATTTT.

The genes are TRBV14 and TRBJ2-3; 7 bases match TRBD1. The CDR3 covers 15 residues. V gave up 6 bases and J gave up 2 bases; unmatched junction bases: 8. The germline gives CDR1 SGHDN, CDR2 FVKESK. The CDR3 is CASSRQGLFTDTQYF. Written as DNA, the CDR3 is TGTGCCAGCAGTCGACAGGGTTTATTCACAGATACGCAGTATTTT.

The chain joins TRBV29-1 to TRBJ2-7; 10 nucleotides line up with TRBD1. CDR3 size: 13 residues. Germline V gives CDR1 SQVTM, CDR2 ANQGSEA. V was clipped by 6 bases and J by 4 bases; unmatched bases: 6. CDR3 in amino acids: CSVRQGAMYEQYF. The CDR3 bases are TGCAGCGTCCGACAGGGGGCGATGTACGAGCAGTACTTC.

The V call is TRBV20-1, the J call TRBJ2-2, with no clear D. V was trimmed by 7 bases and J by 4 bases, leaving 7 bases between them. The CDR3 contains 11 residues. Per the germline V gene, CDR1 is DFQATT and CDR2 is SNEGSKA (reference sequence). CDR3 sequence: CSGVLTGELFF. CDR3 in DNA: TGCAGTGGTGTCCTCACCGGGGAGCTGTTTTTT.

The chain employs TRBV6-5 and TRBJ2-7, with D tentatively TRBD1 (5 bases). The CDR3 contains 13 residues. Trimming cost V 7 bases and J 1 base, with 11 bases left between them. Germline values: CDR1 MNHEY, CDR2 SVGAGI. CDR3 coding DNA: TGTGCCAGCAAGCGAAGACAGTCCTACGAGCAGTACTTC. This encodes CASKRRQSYEQYF.

V usage is TRBV5-4 and J usage is TRBJ1-2; 11 positions match TRBD1. In germline, CDR1 is SGHNT, CDR2 YYREEE (reference sequence). Trimming removed 4 bases from V and 5 bases from J; junction bases left unmatched: 7. The CDR3 runs 15 residues. CDR3 sequence (DNA): TGTGCCAGCAGCGGAGGTGGACAGGGGGCTTATGGCTACACCTTC. Translation gives CASSGGGQGAYGYTF.

This chain uses TRBV2 with TRBJ2-5; 9 nucleotides line up with TRBD1. The V gene's germline CDR1 is SNHLY and CDR2 FYNNEI. The CDR3 sequence is 14 residues long. V lost 10 bases, J lost 4 bases, and 10 bases stayed unmatched. The CDR3 region is CATKTGGSLETQYF. The CDR3 DNA reads as TGTGCCACCAAGACAGGGGGGTCTTTAGAGACCCAGTACTTC.

Only one count was recorded for this clone. The J gene is TRBJ2-5, the V gene TRBV5-6; no clear D. Germline V gene lookup returns CDR1 SGHDT and CDR2 YYEEEE. V lost 0 bases and J lost 2, with 11 bases in between. There are 15 residues in the CDR3. The CDR3 loop reads CASSLALSVQETQYF. The DNA for the CDR3 is TGTGCCAGCAGCTTGGCGTTGTCTGTTCAAGAGACCCAGTACTTC. The entire variable domain, with the rest obtained from reference TRBV5-6 and TRBJ2-5, is as follows: DAGVTQSPTHLIKTRGQQVTLRCSPKSGHDTVSWYQQALGQGPQFIFQYYEEEERQRGNFPDRFSGHQFPNYSSELNVNALLLGDSALYLCASSLALSVQETQYFGPGTRLLVL.

J is TRBJ2-7 and V is TRBV3-1 (or the pseudogene TRBV3-2), with 7 nucleotides matching TRBD1. The germline V gene encodes CDR1 LGHDT and CDR2 YNNKEL (reference sequence). The CDR3 is 17 residues long. V dropped 4 bases and J dropped 5; count of bases not matched to a gene: 17. CDR3 residues: CASSREPTGRISHEQYF. The CDR3 coding sequence is TGTGCCAGCAGCCGAGAACCGACAGGGAGAATTTCCCACGAGCAGTACTTC.

The table lists this clone with a count of one. The chain combines TRBV20-1 with TRBJ1-5; 7 nucleotides agree with TRBD1. Per the germline V gene, CDR1 is DFQATT and CDR2 is SNEGSKA (reference sequence). V trimming: 3 bases; J trimming: 7 bases; junction bases outside the gene matches: 9. CDR3 length: 14 amino acids. This CDR3 reads CSASKIGGGQPQHF. The CDR3 DNA is TGCAGTGCTAGTAAGATAGGGGGCGGACAGCCCCAGCATTTT.

J is TRBJ1-5 and V is TRBV5-4, with TRBD1 matching over 7 bases. Germline values: CDR1 SGHNT, CDR2 YYREEE (reference sequence). The CDR3 is 14 amino acids. The trim removed 4 bases at V and 5 bases at J, leaving 6 bases unmatched. CDR3 in DNA: TGTGCCAGCAGCCTGGCGGGGACAGATCAGCCCCAGCATTTT. Residues: CASSLAGTDQPQHF. Looking up the rest from reference TRBV5-4 and TRBJ1-5 gives the full variable domain: ETGVTQSPTHLIKTRGQQVTLRCSSQSGHNTVSWYQQALGQGPQFIFQYYREEENGRGNFPPRFSGLQFPNYSSELNVNALELDDSALYLCASSLAGTDQPQHFGDGTRLSIL.

This chain links TRBV27 with TRBJ2-7; no clear D gene. With 5 bases removed from V and 3 bases from J, the gap between germline ends came to 14 bases. Germline V gene lookup returns CDR1 MNHEY and CDR2 SMNVEV (reference sequence). This CDR3 is 14 amino acids long. In DNA form, the CDR3 reads TGTGCCAGCAGTCCAACAGCCGACGGCTACGAGCAGTACTTC. Amino acids: CASSPTADGYEQYF.

In its sample, this clone was seen once. The chain uses TRBV4-1 and TRBJ2-2; perhaps TRBD1 as D (6 bases). The CDR3 is made up of 16 amino acids. V was cut by 2 bases and J by 1 base, with 11 bases left in between. Germline CDR1 reads MGHRA; CDR2 reads YSYEKL. CDR3 nucleotide sequence: TGCGCCAGCAGCCAAATTGGACAGAAGAACACCGGGGAGCTGTTTTTT. It is translated as CASSQIGQKNTGELFF.

This clone was seen a handful of times. The chain recombines TRBV28 with TRBJ2-7; D unresolved. This CDR3 spans 13 amino acids. V was trimmed by 4 bases and J by 7 bases, leaving 14 bases between them. CDR1 MDHEN and CDR2 SYDVKM come from the germline V gene. DNA for the CDR3: TGTGCCAGCAGTTCCTCTGAACCTAGGGAGCAGTACTTC. Its translation: CASSSSEPREQYF.

This clone appeared a few times. This chain joins TRBV29-1 and TRBJ2-3, with 7 bases matching TRBD1. Germline V gene data show CDR1 as SQVTM and CDR2 as ANQGSEA. The CDR3 loop spans 14 amino acids. V was pared by 6 bases and J by 0 bases, with 6 bases of the junction left unmatched. CDR3 DNA: TGCAGCGTATACGGGACAGACAGCACAGATACGCAGTATTTT. This gives the protein CSVYGTDSTDTQYF.

The V and J genes are TRBV4-2 and TRBJ1-5; perhaps TRBD1 as D (6 bases). This CDR3 spans 15 amino acids. In germline, CDR1 is LGHNA, CDR2 YNFKEQ. With 6 bases removed from V and 3 bases from J, the gap between germline ends came to 15 bases. CDR3 in DNA: TGTGCCAGCAGACTCAACAGGGATTTCAATCAGCCCCAGCATTTT. The encoded protein is CASRLNRDFNQPQHF.

The chain carries TRBV16 and TRBJ1-5, with D unresolved. Trimming removed 4 bases from V and 4 bases from J, with 5 bases in between. Germline loops: CDR1 KGHSY, CDR2 FQNENV. The CDR3 is 12 amino acids. CDR3 DNA sequence: TGTGCCAGCAGCCCCGAGAATCAGCCCCAGCATTTT. The encoded protein is CASSPENQPQHF.

DNA of the CDR3: TGTGCCAGCAGTTTGAGAGCGGGAAACGAGCAGTACTTC. Translating gives CASSLRAGNEQYF. This chain uses TRBV27 with TRBJ2-7; 7 nucleotides match TRBD2. Germline values: CDR1 MNHEY, CDR2 SMNVEV (reference sequence). CDR3 size: 13 residues. With 3 bases clipped from V and 5 bases from J, the junction kept 4 bases outside the gene matches.